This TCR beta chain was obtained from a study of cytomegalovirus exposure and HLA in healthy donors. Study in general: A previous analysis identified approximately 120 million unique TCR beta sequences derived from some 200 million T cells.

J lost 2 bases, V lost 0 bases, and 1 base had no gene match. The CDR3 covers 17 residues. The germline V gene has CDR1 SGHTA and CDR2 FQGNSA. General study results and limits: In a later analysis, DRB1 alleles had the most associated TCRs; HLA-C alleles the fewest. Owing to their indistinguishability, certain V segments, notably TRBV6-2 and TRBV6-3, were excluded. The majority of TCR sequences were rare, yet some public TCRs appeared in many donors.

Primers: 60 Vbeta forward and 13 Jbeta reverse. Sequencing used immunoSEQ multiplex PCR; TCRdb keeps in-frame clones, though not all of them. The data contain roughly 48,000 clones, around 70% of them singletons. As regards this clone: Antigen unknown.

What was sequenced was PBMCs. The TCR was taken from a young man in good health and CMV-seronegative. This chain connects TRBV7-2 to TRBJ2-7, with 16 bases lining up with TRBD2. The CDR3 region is CASSLAGTSGRAYEQYF. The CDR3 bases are TGTGCCAGCAGCTTAGCGGGGACTAGCGGGAGGGCCTACGAGCAGTACTTC.